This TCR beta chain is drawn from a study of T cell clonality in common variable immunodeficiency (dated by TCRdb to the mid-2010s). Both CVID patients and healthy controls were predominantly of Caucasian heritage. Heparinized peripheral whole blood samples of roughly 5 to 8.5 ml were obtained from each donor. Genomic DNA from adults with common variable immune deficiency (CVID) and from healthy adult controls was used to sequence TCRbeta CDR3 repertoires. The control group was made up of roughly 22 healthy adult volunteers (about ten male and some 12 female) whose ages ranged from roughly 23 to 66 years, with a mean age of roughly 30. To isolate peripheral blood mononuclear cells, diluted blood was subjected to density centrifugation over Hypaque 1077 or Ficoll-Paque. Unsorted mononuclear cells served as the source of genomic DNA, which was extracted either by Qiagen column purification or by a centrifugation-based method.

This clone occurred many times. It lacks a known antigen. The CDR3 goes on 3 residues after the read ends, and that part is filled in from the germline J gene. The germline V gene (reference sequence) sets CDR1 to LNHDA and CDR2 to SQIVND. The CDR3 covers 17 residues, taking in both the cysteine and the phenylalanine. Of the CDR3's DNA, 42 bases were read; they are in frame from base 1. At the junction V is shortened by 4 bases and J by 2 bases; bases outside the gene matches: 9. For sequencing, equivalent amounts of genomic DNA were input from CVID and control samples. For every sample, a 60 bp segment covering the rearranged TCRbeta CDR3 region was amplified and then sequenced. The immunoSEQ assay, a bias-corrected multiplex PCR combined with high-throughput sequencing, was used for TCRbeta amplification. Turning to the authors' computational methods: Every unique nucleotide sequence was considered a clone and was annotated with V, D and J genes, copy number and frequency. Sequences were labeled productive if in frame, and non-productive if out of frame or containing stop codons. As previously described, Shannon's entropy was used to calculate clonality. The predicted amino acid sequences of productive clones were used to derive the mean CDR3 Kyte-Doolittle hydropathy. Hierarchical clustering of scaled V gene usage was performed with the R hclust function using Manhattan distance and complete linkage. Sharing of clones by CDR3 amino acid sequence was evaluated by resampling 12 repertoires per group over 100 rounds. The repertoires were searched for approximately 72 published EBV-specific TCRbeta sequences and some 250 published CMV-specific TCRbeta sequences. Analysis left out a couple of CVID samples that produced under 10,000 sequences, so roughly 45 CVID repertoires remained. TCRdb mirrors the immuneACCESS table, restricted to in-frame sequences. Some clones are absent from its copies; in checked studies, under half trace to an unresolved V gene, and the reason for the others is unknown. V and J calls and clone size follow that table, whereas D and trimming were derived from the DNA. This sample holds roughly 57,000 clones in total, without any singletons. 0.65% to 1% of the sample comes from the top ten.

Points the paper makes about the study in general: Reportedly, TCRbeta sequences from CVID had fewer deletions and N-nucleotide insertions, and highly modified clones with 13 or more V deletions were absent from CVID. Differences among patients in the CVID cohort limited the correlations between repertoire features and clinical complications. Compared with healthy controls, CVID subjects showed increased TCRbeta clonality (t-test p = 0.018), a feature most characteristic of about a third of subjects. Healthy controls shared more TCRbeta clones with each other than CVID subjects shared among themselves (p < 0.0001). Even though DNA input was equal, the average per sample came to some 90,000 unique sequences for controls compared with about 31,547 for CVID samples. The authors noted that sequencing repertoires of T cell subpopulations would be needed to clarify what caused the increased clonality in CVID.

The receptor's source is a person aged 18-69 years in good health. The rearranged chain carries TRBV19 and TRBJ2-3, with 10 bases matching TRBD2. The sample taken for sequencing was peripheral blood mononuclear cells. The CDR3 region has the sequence CASSTFPGTSATDTQYF. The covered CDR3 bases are TGTGCCAGTAGTACTTTCCCCGGGACTAGCGCCACAGATACG.